The 22 T cell receptor beta chains below were found in one sample sequenced in a study of blood T cell repertoires in COVID-19. Produced via immunoSEQ multiplex PCR; TCRdb's table is partial and in-frame only. In the table there are about 250,000 clones, around four fifths of which are singletons. Sequencing was performed on peripheral blood. The receptors were sampled from a man at least 80 years old with acute or convalescent COVID-19.

The chain links TRBV14 to TRBJ1-2; no definite D call. V was cut by 1 base and J by 7 bases, with 10 bases left in between. Germline V gene data show CDR1 as SGHDN and CDR2 as FVKESK. This CDR3 comprises 13 residues. CDR3 nucleotides: TGTGCCAGCAGCCAAGGTCGTGAGGGTGGCTACACCTTC. Translation: CASSQGREGGYTF.

The genes are TRBV3-1 (or the pseudogene TRBV3-2) and TRBJ2-7; D not resolved. V was clipped by 1 base and J by 3 bases, with 13 bases between them. The CDR3 is made up of 15 amino acids. Germline assignment: CDR1 LGHDT and CDR2 YNNKEL (reference sequence). The CDR3 here is CASSQGARKSYEQYF. The CDR3 bases are TGTGCCAGCAGCCAAGGTGCTAGAAAGAGCTACGAGCAGTACTTC.

This sequence joins TRBV29-1 and TRBJ2-3; 7 nucleotides line up with TRBD2. Germline values: CDR1 SQVTM, CDR2 ANQGSEA. This CDR3 comprises 16 residues. J was trimmed by 0 bases and V by 4 bases; bases with no gene match: 10. The CDR3 region is CSVARELASSTDTQYF. The CDR3 bases are TGCAGCGTTGCGCGGGAGTTAGCCTCTAGCACAGATACGCAGTATTTT.

The chain has TRBV6-1 and TRBJ1-2, with D perhaps TRBD1 (5 bases). CDR1 and CDR2 (germline): MNHNS, SASEGT. The CDR3 consists of 13 residues. V lost 1 base, J lost 3 bases, and 6 bases lay in between. CDR3 DNA: TGTGCCAGCAGTGAAGAGGGGTACTATGGCTACACCTTC. Translating it yields CASSEEGYYGYTF.

The rearrangement uses TRBV3-1 (or the pseudogene TRBV3-2) and TRBJ1-1; TRBD1 might be the D (5 bases). The CDR3 covers 14 residues. V was clipped by 0 bases and J by 4 bases, with 9 bases between them. Germline values: CDR1 LGHDT, CDR2 YNNKEL (reference sequence). For the CDR3, the DNA is TGTGCCAGCAGCCAAGATACAAGGGGCACTGAAGCTTTCTTT. This sequence encodes CASSQDTRGTEAFF.

This sequence joins TRBV7-2 and TRBJ2-1; D remains unclear. The germline gives CDR1 SGHTA, CDR2 FQGNSA. The CDR3 length is 16 residues. Trimming removed 1 base from V and 0 bases from J, with 10 bases in between. CDR3 region: CASSLVAVSSYNEQFF. As DNA, the CDR3 is TGTGCCAGCAGCTTAGTAGCAGTGAGCTCCTACAATGAGCAGTTCTTC.

V and J are TRBV21-1 and TRBJ2-3; no check of the table's D call, TRBD2, against the DNA was made. TRBV21-1 is marked as a pseudogene. This CDR3 spans 14 amino acids. Here the CDR3 reads CASTQRENTDTQYF. The DNA of the CDR3 is TGTGCCAGCACTCAGCGGGAGAACACAGATACGCAGTATTTT.

The chain combines TRBV5-6 with TRBJ2-2; D is perhaps TRBD1 (6 bases). Germline CDR1 SGHDT, CDR2 YYEEEE. V lost 4 bases and J lost 3, with 16 bases in between. The CDR3 has 16 residues. The DNA of the CDR3 is TGTGCCAGCAGCACCTCTTTGACAGGCTACACCGGGGAGCTGTTTTTT. As protein: CASSTSLTGYTGELFF.

This chain joins TRBV5-1 and TRBJ2-2, with 7 bases matching TRBD1. Germline V gene sequence: CDR1 SGHRS, CDR2 YFSETQ. V gave up 0 bases and J gave up 4 bases; unmatched junction bases: 9. This CDR3 is built from 17 residues. CDR3 sequence reads: CASSLAAGGHITGELFF. The CDR3 coding sequence is TGCGCCAGCAGCTTGGCGGCAGGGGGTCACATCACCGGGGAGCTGTTTTTT.

The chain carries TRBV18 and TRBJ2-1; D is perhaps TRBD1 (6 bases). This CDR3 has 16 amino acids. Germline V gene lookup returns CDR1 KGHSH and CDR2 LQKENI. Trimming shortened V by 1 base and J by 3 bases, and 13 bases separated the two germline ends. CDR3 sequence reads: CASSPLGAANYNEQFF. As DNA, the CDR3 is TGTGCCAGCTCACCACTGGGGGCCGCCAACTACAATGAGCAGTTCTTC. The variable domain in full, with the rest retrieved from reference TRBV18 and TRBJ2-1, is NAGVMQNPRHLVRRRGQEARLRCSPMKGHSHVYWYRQLPEEGLKFMVYLQKENIIDESGMPKERFSAEFPKEGPSILRIQQVVRGDSAAYFCASSPLGAANYNEQFFGPGTRLTVL.

This chain connects TRBV5-6 to TRBJ2-3; maybe TRBD2 (6 bases). V was shortened by 0 bases and J by 2 bases, with 10 bases between the two germline ends. The germline gives CDR1 SGHDT, CDR2 YYEEEE. The CDR3 has 15 residues. DNA for the CDR3: TGTGCCAGCAGCTTGGTGTCTAGCGACACAGATACGCAGTATTTT. Translation: CASSLVSSDTDTQYF.

The genes are TRBV18 and TRBJ2-1, with D possibly matching TRBD2 (7 bases). CDR1 and CDR2 from the germline V gene are KGHSH and LQKENI. V was shortened by 6 bases and J by 4 bases, with 16 bases between the two germline ends. This CDR3 is built from 15 residues. CDR3 DNA: TGTGCCAGCTCGTTACAGGGAGGGAGATACAATGAGCAGTTCTTC. This codes for CASSLQGGRYNEQFF.

This clone came up once. The chain combines TRBV10-3 with TRBJ2-1, with a weak D call TRBD1 (7 bases). With 4 bases removed from V and 6 bases from J, the gap between germline ends came to 19 bases. From germline, CDR1 is ENHRY and CDR2 SYGVKD. This CDR3 is 16 amino acids long. The CDR3 sequence is CAISGHGGGLSNEQFF. Written as DNA, the CDR3 is TGTGCCATCAGTGGGCATGGAGGGGGCCTCAGCAATGAGCAGTTCTTC.

This chain uses TRBV5-1 with TRBJ2-1, with 10 bases aligning to TRBD2. The CDR3 extends over 16 amino acids. Germline CDR1 and CDR2: SGHRS and YFSETQ. With 5 bases clipped from V and 8 bases from J, the junction kept 13 bases outside the gene matches. The CDR3 reads CASSSPPGLANHEQFF. The CDR3 DNA reads TGCGCCAGCAGTTCACCGCCGGGACTAGCGAACCATGAGCAGTTCTTC.

This clone turned up a few times. The chain recombines TRBV24-1 with TRBJ2-7; D may be TRBD1 (6 bases). Trimming removed 4 bases at V and 9 bases at J, with 18 bases between. The CDR3 is made up of 14 amino acids. The germline gives CDR1 KGHDR, CDR2 SFDVKD. The DNA for the CDR3 is TGTGCCACCAGTGACTCGAACTTACAGGGCGGGCAGTACTTC. Protein: CATSDSNLQGGQYF.

The J gene is TRBJ1-5, the V gene TRBV27; D remains ambiguous. Per the germline V gene, CDR1 is MNHEY and CDR2 is SMNVEV (reference sequence). The ends were cut back, 3 bases at V and 1 base at J, with 7 bases in the middle. This CDR3 is built from 14 residues. CDR3 region: CASSFLHSNQPQHF. Here the CDR3 DNA reads TGTGCCAGCAGTTTTTTACACAGCAATCAGCCCCAGCATTTT.

The sample holds a few counts of this clone. The gene calls are TRBV5-1 and TRBJ2-7, with D perhaps TRBD1 (5 bases). V lost 4 bases and J 2 bases, leaving 13 bases between the germline ends. CDR3 length: 14 amino acids. From germline, CDR1 is SGHRS and CDR2 YFSETQ. In nucleotides, the CDR3 is TGCGCCAGCAGCCTTATGACAGTGCCCTACGAGCAGTACTTC. It codes for CASSLMTVPYEQYF.

The J gene is TRBJ2-5, the V gene TRBV9, with TRBD2 as a possible D gene (6 bases). The CDR3 covers 17 residues. Germline V CDR1 and CDR2: SGDLS, YYNGEE. Deletions cut 3 bases from V and 5 bases from J, with 23 bases between. The CDR3 protein is CASSDPRVAAFQETQYF. The DNA for the CDR3 is TGTGCCAGCAGCGACCCCCGGGTAGCGGCGTTTCAGGAGACCCAGTACTTC.

The rearrangement joins TRBV6-1 to TRBJ2-6; D is possibly TRBD2 (6 bases). The germline V gene encodes CDR1 MNHNS and CDR2 SASEGT. The CDR3 is made up of 17 amino acids. Trimming cost V 2 bases and J 3 bases, with 14 bases left between them. CDR3 region: CASSELGGGGGANVLTF. CDR3 bases: TGTGCCAGCAGTGAATTGGGGGGAGGTGGTGGGGCCAACGTCCTGACTTTC.

This clone was detected only once. V gene TRBV28 combines with J gene TRBJ1-1, with a possible D match to TRBD1 (5 bases). V dropped 2 bases and J dropped 4 bases, with 11 bases sitting between them. CDR1 and CDR2 (germline): MDHEN, SYDVKM. This CDR3 comprises 14 residues. CDR3 in DNA: TGTGCCAGCAGTTTACGGGGGTACGGCACTGAAGCTTTCTTT. Its protein product is CASSLRGYGTEAFF. The full variable domain, with the rest looked up from reference TRBV28 and TRBJ1-1, is DVKVTQSSRYLVKRTGEKVFLECVQDMDHENMFWYRQDPGLGLRLIYFSYDVKMKEKGDIPEGYSVSREKKERFSLILESASTNQTSMYLCASSLRGYGTEAFFGQGTRLTVV.

The chain joins TRBV5-6 to TRBJ2-3; maybe TRBD2 (6 bases). The CDR3 is 11 residues long. Trimming took off 5 bases at V and 7 bases at J, with 8 bases between the two ends. Germline V CDR1 and CDR2: SGHDT, YYEEEE. The CDR3 DNA is TGTGCCAGCAGTAGCGGCTATACGCAGTATTTT. It codes for CASSSGYTQYF.

J is TRBJ2-1 and V is TRBV28; 11 nucleotides agree with TRBD2. In germline, CDR1 is MDHEN, CDR2 SYDVKM. V lost 5 bases to trimming and J lost 9 bases; unmatched junction nucleotides: 9. The CDR3 has 15 residues. CDR3 nucleotides: TGTGCCAGCAGTGTTAGCGGGAGGGGATTTAGTGAGCAGTTCTTC. Its protein is CASSVSGRGFSEQFF.